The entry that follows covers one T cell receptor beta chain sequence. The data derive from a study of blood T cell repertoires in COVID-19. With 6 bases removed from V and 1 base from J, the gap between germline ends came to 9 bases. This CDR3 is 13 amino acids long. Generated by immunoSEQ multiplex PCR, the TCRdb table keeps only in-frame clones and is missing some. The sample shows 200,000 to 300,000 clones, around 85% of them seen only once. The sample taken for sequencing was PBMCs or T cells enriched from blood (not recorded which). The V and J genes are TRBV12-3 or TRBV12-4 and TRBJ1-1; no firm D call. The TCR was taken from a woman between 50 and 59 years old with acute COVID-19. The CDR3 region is CASRNRENTEAFF. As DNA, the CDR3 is TGTGCCAGCAGGAACAGAGAGAACACTGAAGCTTTCTTT.